The 2 T cell receptor beta chains in this list originate from one sample, sequenced in a study of vaccination effects on CD4 cells after COVID-19. Data came from immunoSEQ multiplex PCR; TCRdb stores just in-frame clones and leaves some out. The repertoire holds roughly 73,000 clones, roughly 73% seen once, with around 4.6% in the top ten. Sequencing in the ViraFEST assay came after antigen-specific CD4+ T cells had been expanded with viral peptide pools, which were used to stimulate PBMC. Isolation of CD4+ T cells took place after 10 days of culture. SARS-CoV-2 infected the person between March and December 2020, as confirmed by PCR. These receptors' targets are unknown. Sequencing was performed on CD4+ T cells from PBMCs cultured with HIV peptides, taken before COVID-19 vaccination. Subset specified: HIV-1 Nef peptide pool negative control/reference culture. The source is a human donor who had a prior SARS-CoV-2 infection.

About this clone itself: The junction departs from the called germline gene at one end, perhaps through a read error. The gene calls are TRBV6-4 and TRBJ2-7; D is unclear. CDR3 length: 8 amino acids. CDR1 MRHNA and CDR2 SNTAGT come from the germline V gene. The CDR3 DNA follows: TGTGCCAGCAGCCCCCGGCCTTTC. This encodes CASSPRPF.

The chain combines TRBV7-2 with TRBJ2-3, with D possibly TRBD2 on 5 matching bases. The germline V gene encodes CDR1 SGHTA and CDR2 FQGNSA. Trimming removed 3 bases from V and 8 bases from J, with 15 bases in between. CDR3 length equals 14 residues. CDR3 DNA: TGTGCCAGCAGCTTTCTCGGGGTTGGGTCTACGCAGTATTTT. Translated, it gives CASSFLGVGSTQYF.